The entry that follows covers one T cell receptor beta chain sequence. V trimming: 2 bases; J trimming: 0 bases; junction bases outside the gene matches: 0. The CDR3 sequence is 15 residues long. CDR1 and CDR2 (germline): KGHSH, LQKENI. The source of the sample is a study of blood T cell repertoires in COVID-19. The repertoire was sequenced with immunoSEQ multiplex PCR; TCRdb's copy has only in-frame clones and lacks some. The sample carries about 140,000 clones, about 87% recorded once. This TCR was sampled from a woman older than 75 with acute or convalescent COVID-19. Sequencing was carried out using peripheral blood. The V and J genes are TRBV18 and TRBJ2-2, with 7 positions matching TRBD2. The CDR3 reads CASSPAGANTGELFF. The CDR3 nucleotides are TGTGCCAGCTCACCAGCGGGGGCGAACACCGGGGAGCTGTTTTTT.